The entry below gives a single TCR beta chain sequence along with its context. Its matching antigen is unknown. This entry belongs to a study of shared clonotypes between healthy human individuals. Germline loops: CDR1 MDHEN, CDR2 SYDVKM. Losses at the gene ends were 3 bases for V and 6 bases for J; bases not matched to a gene: 12. The CDR3 loop spans 17 amino acids. CD45RO-negative cells were positively selected for CCR7, leaving out terminally differentiated effector memory CD45RA+ cells. Profiled with immunoSEQ multiplex PCR; TCRdb holds only in-frame clones, not every one. The sample holds approximately 2,000,000 clones, just under 95% seen once. Whole-study findings and limits: The study drew on few donors, limiting represented genetic and exposure-history diversity. Across a handful of donors, naive CD4 shared roughly 5%, naive CD8 about 3.2%, memory CD4 roughly 2.4%, memory CD8 0.4% to 0.5%. Naive subsets usually exceeded memory subsets in estimated richness. Lower generation probabilities were found for non-shared clonotypes than for those shared by all four donors.

Sequences were obtained from naive CD8+ T cells from PBMCs. The receptor's source is a man aged 18 to 35 in good health. Some clones in this sample may be carry-over from other donors' samples. The rearrangement uses TRBV28 and TRBJ2-1, with TRBD2 matching 9 bases. The CDR3 DNA follows: TGTGCCAGCAGTTTTGAGTTGGCGGGAGGGCCTGCCAATGAGCAGTTCTTC. Translation: CASSFELAGGPANEQFF.